One and the same sample provided the 13 T cell receptor beta chains below, sequenced in a study of T cell repertoires in ileal Crohn's disease. TCRdb's copy holds only in-frame clones and misses some; the assay was immunoSEQ multiplex PCR. The sample lists about 62,000 clones, 85% to 90% seen once, with roughly 2% in the top ten. Time point reported: neoterminal ileum biopsy at postoperative endoscopy, about 6 months after surgery. Sequenced sample: ileal tissue. These receptors were obtained from an adult with Crohn's disease.

The V and J genes are TRBV18 and TRBJ1-1, with D possibly being TRBD1 (5 bases). This CDR3 contains 13 residues. Trimming pared 3 bases from V and 5 bases from J, leaving 10 bases between. Looked up from germline, CDR1 is KGHSH and CDR2 is LQKENI. CDR3 nucleotides: TGTGCCAGCTCACCGACAGCAGGGACTGAAGCTTTCTTT. It is translated as CASSPTAGTEAFF.

The chain has TRBV2 and TRBJ1-1, with D possibly matching TRBD1 (5 bases). The CDR3 loop spans 16 amino acids. V was clipped by 4 bases and J by 1 base, with 16 bases between them. Germline values: CDR1 SNHLY, CDR2 FYNNEI. The CDR3 protein is CASSATRGPGNTEAFF. The CDR3 DNA reads TGTGCCAGCAGTGCCACGCGGGGCCCGGGGAACACTGAAGCTTTCTTT.

The chain employs TRBV19 and TRBJ2-1; 8 bases fit TRBD1. CDR1 is LNHDA, CDR2 SQIVND, per germline (reference sequence). The junction had 10 bases not matched to a gene; V was cut back by 4 bases and J by 5 bases. The CDR3 is 16 amino acids. CDR3 nucleotides: TGTGCCAGTAGTACTCACCGGGGGACAGGAAACAATGAGCAGTTCTTC. Protein: CASSTHRGTGNNEQFF.

The V gene is TRBV6-5, the J gene TRBJ1-4, with D unresolved. CDR1 and CDR2 from the germline V gene are MNHEY and SVGAGI. Trimming took 0 bases from V and 4 from J, leaving 12 bases between them. The CDR3 is made up of 16 amino acids. CDR3 sequence: CASSYSIAPDNEKLFF. The CDR3 bases are TGTGCCAGCAGTTACTCGATAGCCCCGGATAATGAAAAACTGTTTTTT.

The genes are TRBV7-9 and TRBJ1-2, with 9 bases aligning to TRBD1. The germline gives CDR1 SEHNR, CDR2 FQNEAQ (reference sequence). V gave up 5 bases and J gave up 6 bases; unmatched junction bases: 10. The CDR3 is made up of 15 amino acids. CDR3 sequence reads: CASSQIRDRADGYTF. In DNA, the CDR3 is TGTGCCAGCAGCCAAATCCGGGACAGGGCCGATGGCTACACCTTC. Drawing the rest from reference TRBV7-9 and TRBJ1-2, the complete variable domain is DTGVSQNPRHKITKRGQNVTFRCDPISEHNRLYWYRQTLGQGPEFLTYFQNEAQLEKSRLLSDRFSAERPKGSFSTLEIQRTEQGDSAMYLCASSQIRDRADGYTFGSGTRLTVV.

In its sample, this clone was seen once. The chain uses TRBV7-6 and TRBJ1-2; D not resolved. V lost 5 bases and J 8 bases, leaving 12 bases between the germline ends. Looked up from germline, CDR1 is SGHVS and CDR2 is FNYEAQ. The CDR3 loop spans 12 amino acids. The CDR3 region has the DNA TGTGCCAGCAGCCCCCCCTCGGGGGGCTACACCTTC. It codes for CASSPPSGGYTF.

This chain links TRBV28 with TRBJ1-4; 10 bases are shared with TRBD1. J was trimmed by 8 bases and V by 8 bases; bases with no gene match: 11. Germline-derived CDR1 and CDR2 are MDHEN and SYDVKM. The CDR3 contains 15 residues. This CDR3 reads CASGDPTGGNEKLFF. The CDR3 DNA sequence: TGTGCCAGCGGGGACCCGACAGGGGGCAACGAAAAACTGTTTTTT.

This chain links TRBV27 with TRBJ2-5; TRBD2 aligns across 13 bases. Trimming cost V 10 bases and J 7 bases; bases outside gene matches: 9. In germline, CDR1 is MNHEY, CDR2 SMNVEV (reference sequence). CDR3 size: 14 residues. The CDR3 here is CATGLAGASGTQYF. The CDR3 coding sequence is TGTGCCACCGGACTAGCGGGAGCCAGTGGGACCCAGTACTTC.

V usage is TRBV7-3 and J usage is TRBJ2-3, with D perhaps TRBD2 (5 bases). The CDR3 is 15 residues long. Trimming took 3 bases from V and 1 from J, leaving 11 bases between them. Germline V gene lookup returns CDR1 SGHTA and CDR2 FQGTGA. The CDR3 is CASSFKRNGTDTQYF. The DNA of the CDR3 is TGTGCCAGCAGCTTTAAGCGGAACGGCACAGATACGCAGTATTTT.

CDR3 region: CASSPARYNEQFF. CDR3 bases: TGTGCCAGCAGCCCCGCTCGGTACAATGAGCAGTTCTTC. The chain joins TRBV7-2 to TRBJ2-1; D uncertain. Germline V gene sequence: CDR1 SGHTA, CDR2 FQGNSA. The CDR3 consists of 13 residues. Trimming took 5 bases from V and 4 from J, leaving 9 bases between them.

This rearrangement joins TRBV7-9 to TRBJ1-2; D ambiguous. Germline values: CDR1 SEHNR, CDR2 FQNEAQ (reference sequence). The CDR3 spans 15 residues. Deletions cut 1 base from V and 6 bases from J, with 15 bases between. This chain's CDR3 is CASSLGVGRGDGYTF. The CDR3 DNA reads TGTGCCAGCAGCTTAGGCGTAGGCCGCGGGGATGGCTACACCTTC.

This clone is a singleton in its sample. The chain couples TRBV5-1 to TRBJ2-1; D unclear. Germline V gene lookup returns CDR1 SGHRS and CDR2 YFSETQ. This CDR3 has 15 residues. The germline V and J ends were trimmed by 2 bases and 3 bases, with 12 bases remaining between them. The chain's CDR3 is CASSFGRSSYNEQFF. The CDR3 nucleotides are TGCGCCAGCAGCTTCGGTAGATCGAGCTACAATGAGCAGTTCTTC.

The chain joins TRBV7-6 to TRBJ1-2; tentative D call: TRBD1 (6 bases). In germline, CDR1 is SGHVS, CDR2 FNYEAQ. V was clipped by 4 bases and J by 2 bases, with 20 bases between them. The CDR3 spans 17 residues. The CDR3 loop reads CASSSRNYRVLNYGYTF. CDR3 DNA sequence: TGTGCCAGCAGCTCCCGAAATTACAGGGTGTTAAACTATGGCTACACCTTC.